What follows is one T cell receptor beta chain and its context. These data originate in a study of identifying expanded T cells in peripheral blood. TCRdb's table, derived via immunoSEQ multiplex PCR, lists solely in-frame clones and lacks some. The sample includes some 130,000 clones, approximately 86% of them seen just once. The sequenced material came from blood. The TCR comes from a person between 18 and 75 years old in good health.

For the CDR3, the DNA is TGTGCCAGCAGCCAATCAGCCGGCGAGTACGAGCAGTACTTC. This sequence encodes CASSQSAGEYEQYF. The gene calls are TRBV16 and TRBJ2-7; unclear D gene. Trimming shortened V by 0 bases and J by 4 bases, and 10 bases separated the two germline ends. Germline values: CDR1 KGHSY, CDR2 FQNENV. The CDR3 totals 14 residues.